The 21 T cell receptor beta chains below come from one sample, sequenced in a study of shared clonotypes between healthy human individuals. Using immunoSEQ multiplex PCR, the repertoire was profiled, and TCRdb retains in-frame clones only, with some absent. Of around 510,000 clones in the sample, 95% to 97% were seen once. Sample: naive CD4+ T cells sorted from blood. Subset defined: CD45RA+ positively selected. Every receptor here comes from a woman aged 30 to 39 in good health.

The chain links TRBV11-2 to TRBJ2-3, with TRBD2 as a possible D gene (6 bases). Per the germline V gene, CDR1 is SGHAT and CDR2 is FQNNGV. V was shortened by 2 bases and J by 1 base, with 7 bases between the two germline ends. This CDR3 is built from 14 residues. Here the CDR3 reads CASSLQRGTDTQYF. The CDR3 DNA reads as TGTGCCAGCAGCTTACAGCGGGGCACAGATACGCAGTATTTT.

This rearrangement joins TRBV29-1 to TRBJ2-5; D remains unclear. The DNA end lines up better with TRBJ2-7; the J call may be wrong. The CDR3 runs to 12 residues. Germline V gives CDR1 SQVTM, CDR2 ANQGSEA. CDR3 sequence (DNA): TGCAGCGTTGAGGGCTCCCCCTACGAGCAGTACTTC. Translating gives CSVEGSPYEQYF.

This clone was observed once. The gene calls are TRBV5-1 and TRBJ1-1, with 8 bases aligning to TRBD1. The germline V gene has CDR1 SGHRS and CDR2 YFSETQ. This CDR3 is built from 14 residues. V dropped 4 bases and J dropped 9; count of bases not matched to a gene: 11. The CDR3 loop reads CASSTGQAWEKAFF. The DNA of the CDR3 is TGCGCCAGCAGCACGGGACAGGCCTGGGAAAAAGCTTTCTTT.

The chain is built from TRBV9 and TRBJ2-2; D uncertain. Deletions cut 3 bases from V and 1 base from J, with 4 bases between. CDR3 size: 13 residues. CDR1 is SGDLS, CDR2 YYNGEE, per germline. The CDR3 region has the DNA TGTGCCAGCAGCGCCAGGAACACCGGGGAGCTGTTTTTT. Its translation is CASSARNTGELFF.

This clone was seen only once. V gene TRBV6-5 combines with J gene TRBJ2-1, with 9 bases fitting TRBD1. Germline V gene sequence: CDR1 MNHEY, CDR2 SVGAGI. The CDR3 runs to 14 residues. J was trimmed by 3 bases and V by 6 bases; bases with no gene match: 3. The CDR3 reads CASRAGQGYNEQFF. CDR3 sequence (DNA): TGTGCCAGCAGGGCGGGACAGGGCTACAATGAGCAGTTCTTC.

The chain carries TRBV7-9 and TRBJ2-5; maybe TRBD2 (6 bases). Judging by the DNA end, TRBJ2-7 fits better; the J call may be wrong. Germline V gives CDR1 SEHNR, CDR2 FQNEAQ (reference sequence). CDR3 length: 16 residues. The CDR3: CASSRGGTDGSYEQYF. The CDR3 nucleotides read TGTGCCAGCAGCCGAGGAGGGACGGACGGCTCCTACGAGCAGTACTTC.

CDR3 bases: TGTGCCAGCAGATTGGGACTAGGAGGGGGCTACGAGCAGTACTTC. Its protein product is CASRLGLGGGYEQYF. The chain couples TRBV7-6 to TRBJ2-7, with 8 bases identical to TRBD2. CDR3 length: 15 amino acids. V dropped 6 bases and J dropped 3; count of bases not matched to a gene: 10. CDR1 and CDR2 from the germline V gene are SGHVS and FNYEAQ.

The genes are TRBV5-8 and TRBJ2-2; D is unresolved. Trimming shortened V by 0 bases and J by 3 bases, and 9 bases separated the two germline ends. This CDR3 is 15 amino acids long. Looked up from germline, CDR1 is SGHTS and CDR2 is YDEGEE. The CDR3 DNA reads as TGTGCCAGCAGCTTGGAGGGTAGTGACACCGGGGAGCTGTTTTTT. This sequence encodes CASSLEGSDTGELFF.

V and J are TRBV28 and TRBJ1-5, with 12 bases lining up with TRBD1. From germline, CDR1 is MDHEN and CDR2 SYDVKM. This CDR3 comprises 17 residues. Germline trimming cut 4 bases from V and 4 bases from J; bases unmatched to any gene: 8. CDR3 in DNA: TGTGCCAGCAGTTCCACCGGGACAGGGGGCTTTAATCAGCCCCAGCATTTT. It specifies CASSSTGTGGFNQPQHF.

This chain uses TRBV9 with TRBJ1-2, with a possible D match to TRBD1 (5 bases). The CDR3 has 12 residues. V was cut by 1 base and J by 8 bases, with 9 bases left in between. Germline assignment: CDR1 SGDLS and CDR2 YYNGEE. The CDR3 spells CASSVRGSGYTF. CDR3 DNA sequence: TGTGCCAGCAGCGTAAGGGGTTCGGGCTACACCTTC.

The rearrangement uses TRBV28 and TRBJ2-5; TRBD1 might be the D (7 bases). V lost 6 bases to trimming and J lost 5 bases, with 16 bases between them. The CDR3 runs to 14 residues. From germline, CDR1 is MDHEN and CDR2 SYDVKM. The CDR3 sequence is CASRDGQAGETQYF. In DNA, the CDR3 is TGTGCCAGCAGAGACGGACAGGCGGGGGAGACCCAGTACTTC. Combining the CDR3 with reference TRBV28 and TRBJ2-5 gives the whole variable domain DVKVTQSSRYLVKRTGEKVFLECVQDMDHENMFWYRQDPGLGLRLIYFSYDVKMKEKGDIPEGYSVSREKKERFSLILESASTNQTSMYLCASRDGQAGETQYFGPGTRLLVL.

CDR3 loop: CASSLETGSSYEQYF. The CDR3 DNA reads as TGCGCCAGCAGCTTGGAAACAGGGTCTTCCTACGAGCAGTACTTC. This sequence joins TRBV5-1 and TRBJ2-7; D is possibly TRBD1 (6 bases). Trimming pared 0 bases from V and 1 base from J, leaving 11 bases between. Germline V gene data show CDR1 as SGHRS and CDR2 as YFSETQ. This CDR3 is built from 15 residues.

This chain connects TRBV21-1 to TRBJ2-4. TRBV21-1 is annotated as a pseudogene. This CDR3 has 22 amino acids. In nucleotides, the CDR3 is TGTGCCAGCACCCCAAGAGTCCGGTTATGGGATTTAACTTGTGTAGCCAAAAACATTCAGTACTTC. It is translated as CASTPRVRLWDLTCVAKNIQYF.

V is TRBV4-1 and J is TRBJ2-3, with 7 bases lining up with TRBD2. The CDR3 contains 17 residues. CDR1 and CDR2 (germline): MGHRA, YSYEKL. Trimming at V came to 3 bases and at J to 0 bases, leaving 9 bases not matched to a gene. The CDR3 DNA is TGCGCCAGCAGCCACCGAGGTGGCGGGGGAAGCACAGATACGCAGTATTTT. This sequence encodes CASSHRGGGGSTDTQYF.

V usage is TRBV4-2 and J usage is TRBJ2-7; TRBD2 matches 8 bases. The CDR3 covers 16 residues. The trim removed 0 bases at V and 3 bases at J, leaving 7 bases unmatched. Germline CDR1 LGHNA, CDR2 YNFKEQ. The CDR3 DNA sequence: TGTGCCAGCAGCCAAGATGGCACTAGCGGTAACTACGAGCAGTACTTC. Translated, it gives CASSQDGTSGNYEQYF.

J is TRBJ2-7 and V is TRBV5-1; the D call may be TRBD1 or TRBD2 (5 bases each). The CDR3 has 14 residues. The germline V and J ends were trimmed by 3 bases and 0 bases, with 10 bases remaining between them. Germline lookup yields CDR1 SGHRS and CDR2 YFSETQ. CDR3 DNA: TGCGCCAGCAGCTCACGGGACGCCTCCTACGAGCAGTACTTC. As protein: CASSSRDASYEQYF.

CDR3 loop: CASSLSALPSNNTEAFF. CDR3 nucleotides: TGCGCCAGCAGCTTGAGCGCACTCCCTTCAAATAACACTGAAGCTTTCTTT. The chain employs TRBV5-1 and TRBJ1-1; D ambiguous. Germline V gives CDR1 SGHRS, CDR2 YFSETQ. The CDR3 spans 17 residues. The germline V and J ends were trimmed by 1 base and 2 bases, with 18 bases remaining between them.

CDR3 residues: CASSLDVGNTEAFF. The CDR3 nucleotides are TGCGCCAGCAGCTTGGATGTGGGGAACACTGAAGCTTTCTTT. The chain links TRBV5-1 to TRBJ1-1; D is unresolved. There are 14 residues in the CDR3. The germline V gene has CDR1 SGHRS and CDR2 YFSETQ. V was clipped by 0 bases and J by 1 base, with 7 bases between them.

The chain carries TRBV19 and TRBJ2-7; perhaps TRBD2 as D (6 bases). V lost 3 bases and J lost 6, with 12 bases in between. The V gene's germline CDR1 is LNHDA and CDR2 SQIVND (reference sequence). The CDR3 runs to 13 residues. The CDR3 DNA reads TGTGCCAGTAGTATGGGACTCCCCGGCGAGCAGTACTTC. Translating gives CASSMGLPGEQYF.

This chain uses TRBV7-9 with TRBJ2-6; TRBD1 is a possible D gene (6 bases). Germline CDR1 reads SEHNR; CDR2 reads FQNEAQ (reference sequence). V lost 0 bases and J lost 2, with 8 bases in between. The CDR3 totals 16 residues. CDR3 in DNA: TGTGCCAGCAGCTTAGCCAACAGGGCTGGGGCCAACGTCCTGACTTTC. It encodes CASSLANRAGANVLTF.

This clone was found a few times. Other DNA sequences in this specimen translate into the identical CDR3. The chain couples TRBV27 to TRBJ2-7; D not certain. CDR1 is MNHEY, CDR2 SMNVEV, per germline (reference sequence). The CDR3 totals 11 residues. Trimming cost V 1 base and J 7 bases, with 5 bases left between them. CDR3 sequence: CASSLLGEQYF. DNA for the CDR3: TGTGCCAGCAGTTTATTAGGAGAGCAGTACTTC.